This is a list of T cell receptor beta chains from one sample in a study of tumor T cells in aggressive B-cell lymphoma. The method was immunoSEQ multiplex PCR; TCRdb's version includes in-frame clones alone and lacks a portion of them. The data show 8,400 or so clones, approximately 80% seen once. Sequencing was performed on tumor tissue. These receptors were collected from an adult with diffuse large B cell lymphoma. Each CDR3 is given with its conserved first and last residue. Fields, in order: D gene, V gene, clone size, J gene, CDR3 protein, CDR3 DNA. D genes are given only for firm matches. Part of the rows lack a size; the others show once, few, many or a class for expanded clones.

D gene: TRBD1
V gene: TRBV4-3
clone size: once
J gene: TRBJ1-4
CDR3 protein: CASSQRQGATNEKLFF
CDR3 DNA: TGCGCCAGCAGCCAGAGACAGGGGGCAACTAATGAAAAACTGTTTTTT

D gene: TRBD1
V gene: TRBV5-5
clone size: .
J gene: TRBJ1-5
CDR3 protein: CASSLARDRGNQPQHF
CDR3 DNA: TGTGCCAGCAGCTTGGCCCGGGACAGGGGGAATCAGCCCCAGCATTTT

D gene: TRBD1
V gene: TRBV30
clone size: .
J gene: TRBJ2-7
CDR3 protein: CVWSPPGTATYEQYF
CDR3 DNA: TGTGTCTGGAGCCCCCCCGGGACAGCCACCTACGAGCAGTACTTC

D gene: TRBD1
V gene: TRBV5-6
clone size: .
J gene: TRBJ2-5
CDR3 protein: CASSFGTGWETQYF
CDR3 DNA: TGTGCCAGCAGCTTCGGGACAGGGTGGGAGACCCAGTACTTC

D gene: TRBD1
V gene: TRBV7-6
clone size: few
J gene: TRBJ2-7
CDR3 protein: CASSSRDSSYEQYF
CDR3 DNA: TGTGCCAGCAGCTCCCGGGACAGTTCCTACGAGCAGTACTTC

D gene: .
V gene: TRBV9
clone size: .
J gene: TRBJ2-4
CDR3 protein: CASSSEGGPHGDIQYF
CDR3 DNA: TGTGCCAGCAGCTCCGAAGGGGGACCCCACGGGGACATTCAGTACTTC

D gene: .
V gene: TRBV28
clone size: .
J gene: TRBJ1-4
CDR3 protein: CASSLQQEKLFF
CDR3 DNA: TGTGCCAGCAGTCTACAACAGGAAAAACTGTTTTTT

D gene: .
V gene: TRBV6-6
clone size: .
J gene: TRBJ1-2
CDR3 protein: CASSSGQIYGYTF
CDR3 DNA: TGTGCCAGCAGTTCCGGACAGATCTATGGCTACACCTTC

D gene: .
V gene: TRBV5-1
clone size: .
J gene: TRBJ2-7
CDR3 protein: CASSLVSSASYEQYF
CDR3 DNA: TGCGCCAGCAGCTTGGTTTCTAGCGCCTCCTACGAGCAGTACTTC

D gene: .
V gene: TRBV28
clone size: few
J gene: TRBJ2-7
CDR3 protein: CASSDREDYEQYF
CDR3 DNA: TGTGCCAGCAGTGACAGGGAGGACTACGAGCAGTACTTC

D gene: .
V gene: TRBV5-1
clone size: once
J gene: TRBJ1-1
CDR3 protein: CASSTGTNAEAFF
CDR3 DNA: TGCGCCAGCAGCACAGGGACGAACGCTGAAGCTTTCTTT

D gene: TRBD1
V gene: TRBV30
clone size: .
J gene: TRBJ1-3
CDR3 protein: CAWSAGTGWSGNTIYF
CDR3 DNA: TGTGCCTGGAGTGCCGGGACAGGGTGGTCCGGAAACACCATATATTTT

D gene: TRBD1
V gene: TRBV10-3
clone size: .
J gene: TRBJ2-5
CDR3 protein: CAISDAGTGNLWYF
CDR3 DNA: TGTGCCATCAGTGATGCCGGGACAGGGAATCTTTGGTACTTC

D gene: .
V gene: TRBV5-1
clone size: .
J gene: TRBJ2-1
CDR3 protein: CASSLTAYNEQFF
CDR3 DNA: TGCGCCAGCAGCTTAACAGCCTACAATGAGCAGTTCTTC

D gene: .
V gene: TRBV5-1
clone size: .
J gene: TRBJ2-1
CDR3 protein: CASSLRAGRTNNEQFF
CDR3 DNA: TGCGCCAGCAGCTTGAGGGCGGGAAGAACGAACAATGAGCAGTTCTTC

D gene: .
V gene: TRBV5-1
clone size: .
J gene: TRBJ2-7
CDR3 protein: CASSFMPEYEQYF
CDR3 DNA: TGCGCCAGCAGCTTTATGCCAGAATACGAGCAGTACTTC

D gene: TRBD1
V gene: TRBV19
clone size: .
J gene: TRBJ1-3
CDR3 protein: CASGTGSGNTIYF
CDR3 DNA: TGTGCCAGTGGGACAGGGTCAGGAAACACCATATATTTT

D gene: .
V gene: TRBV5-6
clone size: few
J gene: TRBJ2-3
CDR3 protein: CASSLAPGRSADTQYF
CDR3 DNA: TGTGCCAGCAGCTTGGCCCCAGGGAGGAGCGCAGATACGCAGTATTTT

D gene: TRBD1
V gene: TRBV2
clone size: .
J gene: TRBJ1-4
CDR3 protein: CASRGQGVANEKLFF
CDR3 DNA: TGTGCCAGCAGGGGACAGGGAGTTGCTAATGAAAAACTGTTTTTT

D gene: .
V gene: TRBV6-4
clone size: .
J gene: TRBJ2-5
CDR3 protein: CANSQETQYF
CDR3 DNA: TGTGCCAACAGCCAGGAGACCCAGTACTTC

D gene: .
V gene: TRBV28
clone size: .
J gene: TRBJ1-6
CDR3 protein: CASNYGGGSPLHF
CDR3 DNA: TGTGCCAGCAATTACGGGGGTGGGTCACCCCTCCACTTT

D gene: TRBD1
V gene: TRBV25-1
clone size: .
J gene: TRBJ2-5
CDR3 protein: CASGTTGAETQYF
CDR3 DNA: TGTGCCAGCGGCACAACAGGGGCCGAGACCCAGTACTTC

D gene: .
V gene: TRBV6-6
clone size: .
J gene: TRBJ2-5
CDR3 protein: CAGSYGKGAEETQYF
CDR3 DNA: TGTGCCGGCAGTTACGGGAAAGGGGCAGAAGAGACCCAGTACTTC